This T cell receptor (beta chain) emerged from a study of T cells after yellow fever vaccination. For the study at large: Researchers used SMART-Seq v4 Ultra Low Input to prepare fractions that had low cell numbers.

The study made its TCR cDNA through 5'RACE template switching. That step introduced a universal primer site along with UMIs. In TCRdb, the 5' RACE reads were re-called with MiXCR into one record per CDR3 protein. The sample has nearly 550,000 distinct CDR3 sequences, roughly 19% seen once; the top ten hold 14%. Concerning this clonotype itself: The target antigen is unknown. The junction shows a germline mismatch at one end, possibly a read error.

General study findings and limits: One caveat is that FACS-sorted repertoires could contain abundant clonotypes contaminating from the bulk population. Primary-vaccination clones mostly resurfaced post-booster (less than 98% CD4, about 87% CD8).

Germline CDR1 is SGHTA and CDR2 is FQGNSA. There are 15 residues in the CDR3. This sample comprised PBMCs, obtained 15 days after the yellow fever booster vaccination. This clonotype was obtained from a man aged 25-45 years who received the YFV17D yellow fever vaccine. This chain uses TRBV7-2 with TRBJ2-3, with TRBD2 as a possible D gene (6 bases). The DNA for the CDR3 is TGCGCCAGCAGCTTGGTTTCTAGCGGCACAGATACGCAGTATTTT. Encoded protein: CASSLVSSGTDTQYF.